This T cell receptor (beta chain) stems from a study of T cell changes during pregnancy in multiple sclerosis. Repertoires were generated with immunoSEQ multiplex PCR, while TCRdb's copy carries only in-frame clones and drops some. The sample contains about 98,000 clones, under 95% of which appear only once. The CDR3 consists of 19 residues. Germline CDR1 LGHNT, CDR2 FRNRAP. Trimming removed 0 bases from V and 2 bases from J; junction bases left unmatched: 11. The sequence was collected from a female donor in good health, enrolled as a control in a pregnancy study. The specimen comprised peripheral blood, sampled after pregnancy. This chain uses TRBV12-5 with TRBJ2-7; 12 positions agree with TRBD2. The CDR3 DNA sequence: TGTGCTAGTGGTTTGGTAGTACTAGCGGGGGGCGTCGTCACCTACGAGCAGTACTTC. Translation: CASGLVVLAGGVVTYEQYF. Looking up the rest from reference TRBV12-5 and TRBJ2-7 gives the full variable domain: DARVTQTPRHKVTEMGQEVTMRCQPILGHNTVFWYRQTMMQGLELLAYFRNRAPLDDSGMPKDRFSAEMPDATLATLKIQPSEPRDSAVYFCASGLVVLAGGVVTYEQYFGPGTRLTVT.